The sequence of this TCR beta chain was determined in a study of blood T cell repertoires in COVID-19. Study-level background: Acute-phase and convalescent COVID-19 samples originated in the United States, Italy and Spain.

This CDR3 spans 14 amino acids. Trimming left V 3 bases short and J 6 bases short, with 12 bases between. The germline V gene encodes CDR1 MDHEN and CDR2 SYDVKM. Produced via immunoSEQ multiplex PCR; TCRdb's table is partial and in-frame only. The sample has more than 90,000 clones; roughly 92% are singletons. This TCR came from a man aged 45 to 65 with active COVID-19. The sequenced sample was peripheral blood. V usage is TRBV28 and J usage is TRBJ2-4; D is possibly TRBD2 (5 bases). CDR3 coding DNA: TGTGCCAGCAGTTTCCGGGGATTTGGAAACATTCAGTACTTC. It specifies CASSFRGFGNIQYF.